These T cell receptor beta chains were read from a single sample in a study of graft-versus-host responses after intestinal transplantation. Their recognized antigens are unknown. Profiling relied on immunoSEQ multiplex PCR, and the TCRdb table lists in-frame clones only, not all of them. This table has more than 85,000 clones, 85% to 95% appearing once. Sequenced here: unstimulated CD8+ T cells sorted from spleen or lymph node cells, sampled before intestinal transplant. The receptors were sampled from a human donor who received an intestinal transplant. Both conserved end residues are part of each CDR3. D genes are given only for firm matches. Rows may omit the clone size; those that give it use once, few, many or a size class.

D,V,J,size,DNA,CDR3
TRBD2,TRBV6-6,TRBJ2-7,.,TGTGCCAGCAGTGACGGACTAGCGGGATTTGAGCAGTACTTC,CASSDGLAGFEQYF
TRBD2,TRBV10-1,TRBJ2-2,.,TGCGCCAGCAGTTCCGGACTAGCGGGAGTCGGGGAGCTGTTTTTT,CASSSGLAGVGELFF
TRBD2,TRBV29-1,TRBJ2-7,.,TGCAGCGTTGTTGGCGGGAGCTCCTACGAGCAGTACTTC,CSVVGGSSYEQYF
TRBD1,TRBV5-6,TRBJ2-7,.,TGTGCCAGCAGCTTGGGGACAGGTACCTACGAGCAGTACTTC,CASSLGTGTYEQYF
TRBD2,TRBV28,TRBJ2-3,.,TGTGCCAGCAGTTTGACTAGCGGGAGTGCAGATACGCAGTATTTT,CASSLTSGSADTQYF
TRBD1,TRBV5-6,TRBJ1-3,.,TGTGCCAGCAGCCAAGGACAGGGGTCCGGAAACACCATATATTTT,CASSQGQGSGNTIYF
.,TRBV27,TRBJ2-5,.,TGTGCCAGCAGTCCCGGCAGAGAGACCCAGTACTTC,CASSPGRETQYF
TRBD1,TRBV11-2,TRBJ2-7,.,TGTGCCAGCAGCGACAGGGACTACGAGCAGTACTTC,CASSDRDYEQYF
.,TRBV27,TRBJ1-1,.,TGTGCCAGCACTCCTTGGGGGGGGAGCGGACTCAACACTGAAGCTTTCTTT,CASTPWGGSGLNTEAFF
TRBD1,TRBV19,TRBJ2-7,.,TGTGCCAGTAGTGGGCGTTCGGGACAGGGGGGAGAGCAGTACTTC,CASSGRSGQGGEQYF
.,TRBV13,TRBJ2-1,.,TGTGCCAGCAGCGCGGGACTCCTGGGGCAGTTCTTC,CASSAGLLGQFF
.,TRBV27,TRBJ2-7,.,TGTGCCAGCAGTTACTCAAACTCCTACGAGCAGTACTTC,CASSYSNSYEQYF
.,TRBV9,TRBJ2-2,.,TGTGCCAGCAGCGTAGGGGGGGGACATCTGTTTTTT,CASSVGGGHLFF
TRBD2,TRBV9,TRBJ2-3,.,TGTGCCAGCAGCGAGGGACTAGCCCCAGATACGCAGTATTTT,CASSEGLAPDTQYF
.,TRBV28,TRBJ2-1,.,TGTGCCTCCCGAGACAATGAGCAGTTCTTC,CASRDNEQFF
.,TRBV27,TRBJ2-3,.,TGTGCCAGCAGTTTAGGGGTAACTTCCACAGATACGCAGTATTTT,CASSLGVTSTDTQYF
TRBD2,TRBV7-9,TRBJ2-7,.,TGTGCCAGCAATGATTGGACTAGCGGGAGCTTAGAGCAGTACTTC,CASNDWTSGSLEQYF
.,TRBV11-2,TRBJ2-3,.,TGTGCCAGCAGCTTAAGTGGGGGAGATACGCAGTATTTT,CASSLSGGDTQYF
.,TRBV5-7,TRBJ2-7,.,TGTGCCAGCAGCGTGACAGTAGGCTCCTACGAGCAGTACTTC,CASSVTVGSYEQYF
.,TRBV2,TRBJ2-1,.,TGTGCCAGCAGTGAACAAGGGTTGGATGAGCAGTTCTTC,CASSEQGLDEQFF
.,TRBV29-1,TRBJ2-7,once,TGCAGCGTTGGTCCGGCCGGGGGTGGCTACGAGCAGTACTTC,CSVGPAGGGYEQYF
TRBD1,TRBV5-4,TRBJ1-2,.,TGTGCCAGCAGCCTTGGGGGGACAGGTGGCTACACCTTC,CASSLGGTGGYTF
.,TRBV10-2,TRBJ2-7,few,TGCGCCAGCAGTGAGTCCTACGAGCAGTACTTC,CASSESYEQYF
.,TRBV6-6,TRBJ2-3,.,TGTGCCAGCAGTTACTCCCCAGGCACAGATACGCAGTATTTT,CASSYSPGTDTQYF
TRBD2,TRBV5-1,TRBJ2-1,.,TGCGCCAGCAGCTTGGGGACTAGCGGGAGGGTTCTTGAGCAGTTCTTC,CASSLGTSGRVLEQFF
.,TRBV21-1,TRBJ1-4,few,TGTGCCAGCAGCAAATGGACGCAGGGTAATGAAAAACTGTTTTTT,CASSKWTQGNEKLFF
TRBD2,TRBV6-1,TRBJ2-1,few,TGTGCCAGCAGTGAAGGAGAGGGGCTAGCGGGAGTCAATGAGCAGTTCTTC,CASSEGEGLAGVNEQFF
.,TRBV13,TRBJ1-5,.,TGTGCCAGCAGCTTAGGTAGCAATCAGCCCCAGCATTTT,CASSLGSNQPQHF
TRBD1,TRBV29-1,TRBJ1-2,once,TGCAGCGTGGCCGGGACAGGGTTCTATGGTGGCTACACCTTC,CSVAGTGFYGGYTF
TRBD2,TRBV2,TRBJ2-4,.,TGTGCCAGCAGCCCTCACGGGGGGAAGAACATTCAGTACTTC,CASSPHGGKNIQYF
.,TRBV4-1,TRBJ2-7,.,TGCGCCAGCAGTTTAGACAGTGGGGGAACCTACGAGCAGTACTTC,CASSLDSGGTYEQYF
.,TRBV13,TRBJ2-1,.,TGTGCCAGCAGCTTACGGACCTCACCTTACTACAATGAGCAGTTCTTC,CASSLRTSPYYNEQFF
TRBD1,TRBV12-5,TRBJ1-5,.,TGTGCTAGTAAGGGGGGGAGGGGGCCCAATCAGCCCCAGCATTTT,CASKGGRGPNQPQHF
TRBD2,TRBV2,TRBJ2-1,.,TGTGCCAGCAGGATGACGCGGGAGGCCCCCTACAATGAGCAGTTCTTC,CASRMTREAPYNEQFF
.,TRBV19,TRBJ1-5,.,TGTGCCAGTAGTACCATACCGTACCGGAACAACAATCAGCCCCAGCATTTT,CASSTIPYRNNNQPQHF
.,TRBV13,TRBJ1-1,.,TGTGCCAGCAGCTTGGGGACGAACACTGAAGCTTTCTTT,CASSLGTNTEAFF
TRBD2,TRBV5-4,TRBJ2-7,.,TGTGCCAGCAGCGGCCCTAGCGGGAGTATTCCCGGCGAGCAGTACTTC,CASSGPSGSIPGEQYF
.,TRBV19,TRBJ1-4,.,TGTGCCAGTAGCGACGACCGGTCAGCACTTAATGAAAAACTGTTTTTT,CASSDDRSALNEKLFF
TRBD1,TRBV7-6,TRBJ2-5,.,TGTGCCAGCAGTTCCACCGGGACAGGGGAAGAGACCCAGTACTTC,CASSSTGTGEETQYF
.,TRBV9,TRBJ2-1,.,TGTGCCAGCAGCGCTGGGGGGGCCAATGAGCAGTTCTTC,CASSAGGANEQFF
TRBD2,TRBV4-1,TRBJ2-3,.,TGCGCCAGCAGCCAAATAGCGGGAGGCACAGATACGCAGTATTTT,CASSQIAGGTDTQYF
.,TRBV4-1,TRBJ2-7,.,TGCGCCAGCAGCCAAGACCCCGATGACGAGCAGTACTTC,CASSQDPDDEQYF
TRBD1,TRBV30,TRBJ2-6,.,TGTGCCTGGGACCCGGGACAGAGCTCTGGGGCCAACGTCCTGACTTTC,CAWDPGQSSGANVLTF
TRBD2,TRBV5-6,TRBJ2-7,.,TGTGCCAGCAGCCGACTAGCGGGACCATACGAGCAGTACTTC,CASSRLAGPYEQYF
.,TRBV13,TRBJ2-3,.,TGTGCCAGCAGCTTCCCTGCAGATACGCAGTATTTT,CASSFPADTQYF